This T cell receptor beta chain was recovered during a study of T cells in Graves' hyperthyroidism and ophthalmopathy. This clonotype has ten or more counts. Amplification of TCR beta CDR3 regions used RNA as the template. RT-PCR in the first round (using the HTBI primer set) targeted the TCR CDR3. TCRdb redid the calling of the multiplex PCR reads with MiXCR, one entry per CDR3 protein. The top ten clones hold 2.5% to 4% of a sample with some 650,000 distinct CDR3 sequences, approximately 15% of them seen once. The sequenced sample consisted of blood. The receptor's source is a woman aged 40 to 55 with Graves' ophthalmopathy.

CDR3 DNA: TGTGCCAGCAGCCGGGGGAGGTCTGCTAACTATGGCTACACCTTC. Translation gives CASSRGRSANYGYTF. The V gene is TRBV9, the J gene TRBJ1-2, with a weak D call TRBD1 (5 bases). Trimming cost V 4 bases and J 0 bases, with 13 bases left between them. CDR3 size: 15 residues. Germline loops: CDR1 SGDLS, CDR2 YYNGEE. Full variable domain (remainder filled in from reference TRBV9 and TRBJ1-2): DSGVTQTPKHLITATGQRVTLRCSPRSGDLSVYWYQQSLDQGLQFLIQYYNGEERAKGNILERFSAQQFPDLHSELNLSSLELGDSALYFCASSRGRSANYGYTFGSGTRLTVV.